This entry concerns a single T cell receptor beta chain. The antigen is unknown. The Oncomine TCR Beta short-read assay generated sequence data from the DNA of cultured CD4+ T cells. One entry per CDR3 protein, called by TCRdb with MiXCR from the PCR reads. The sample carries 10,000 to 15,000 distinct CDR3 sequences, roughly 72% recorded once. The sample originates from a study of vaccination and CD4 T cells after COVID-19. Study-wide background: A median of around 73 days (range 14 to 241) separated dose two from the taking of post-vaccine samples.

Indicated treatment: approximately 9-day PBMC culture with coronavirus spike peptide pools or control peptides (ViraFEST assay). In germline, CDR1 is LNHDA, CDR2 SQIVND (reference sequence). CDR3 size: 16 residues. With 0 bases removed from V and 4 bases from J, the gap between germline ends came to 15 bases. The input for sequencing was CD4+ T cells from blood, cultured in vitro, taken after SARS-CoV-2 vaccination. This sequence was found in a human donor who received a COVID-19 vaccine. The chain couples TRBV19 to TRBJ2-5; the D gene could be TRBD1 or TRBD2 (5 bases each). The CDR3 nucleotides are TGTGCCAGTAGTATAGATCGGGGCAGGATGGGAGAGACCCAGTACTTC. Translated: CASSIDRGRMGETQYF.